This T cell receptor beta chain was sequenced during a study of blood T cells in healthy people across ages. CDR3 length equals 15 residues. Germline CDR1 is MNHEY and CDR2 is SMNVEV (reference sequence). Trimming took off 6 bases at V and 0 bases at J, with 12 bases between the two ends. Collection of ten milliliters of peripheral blood was performed for each donor. Combining a sample-barcoded 5' primer with a J-beta primer mix, a second PCR ran for roughly 7 to 11 cycles. TCRdb reprocessed the 5' RACE reads with MiXCR, giving one entry per CDR3 protein. The sample contains about 1.5 million distinct CDR3 sequences, 35% to 45% of which appear only once.

The sequence derives from a woman between 18 and 30 years old in good health. V usage is TRBV27 and J usage is TRBJ1-3, with D hard to call. Material for sequencing was blood. CDR3 nucleotides: TGTGCCAGCAGCTCCTCGACTGCCTCTGGAAACACCATATATTTT. It is translated as CASSSSTASGNTIYF.